Listed below are T cell receptor beta chains from one sample, sequenced in a study of blood T cells in healthy people across ages. MiXCR was run by TCRdb on the 5' RACE reads, yielding one entry per CDR3 protein. The table records hundreds of thousands of distinct CDR3 sequences, roughly 58% of them present only once. The specimen was blood. The receptor source for this set is a man in his sixties in good health. Both conserved end residues are part of each CDR3.

v_gene,j_gene,CDR3aa
TRBV4-2,TRBJ2-1,CASSQGVGGPYNEQFF
TRBV5-1,TRBJ2-7,CASSLGPSGNTYEQYF
TRBV20-1,TRBJ2-3,CSARDRSGGTDTQYF
TRBV5-6,TRBJ2-5,CASSTGNYQETQYF
TRBV20-1,TRBJ1-2,CSAGQWSDYGYTF
TRBV20-1,TRBJ2-7,CSAPTSGGAFEQYF
TRBV7-9,TRBJ1-4,CASSITAGNEKLFF
TRBV13,TRBJ2-7,CASGRGDYEQYF
TRBV5-4,TRBJ2-7,CASSIDSFSNYEQYF
TRBV2,TRBJ2-1,CASYTGGGHNEQFF
TRBV7-9,TRBJ2-3,CASSLWGADTQYF
TRBV11-2,.,CASARGGIETQYF
TRBV3-1,TRBJ2-7,CASSNPHGAGGYEQYF
TRBV7-2,TRBJ2-1,CASSLGAGGVNEQFF
TRBV3-1,.,CASSQGGQSEQYF
TRBV25-1,TRBJ2-1,CASSVPVGGGPHEQFF
TRBV3-1,TRBJ2-5,CASSQESEGAAGTQYF
TRBV11-2,TRBJ2-5,CASSLGSGDRRYF
TRBV20-1,TRBJ2-5,CSAHKAGLAGAGETQYF
TRBV20-1,TRBJ1-6,CSAAPGRAGGNSPLHF
TRBV20-1,TRBJ2-5,CSASARDGGETQYF
TRBV20-1,TRBJ2-1,CSAEPTGPYNEQFF
TRBV20-1,TRBJ2-3,CSAMTGLEVTDTQYF
TRBV6-5,TRBJ1-6,CASSYGGGDNSPLHF
TRBV25-1,TRBJ1-4,CASSEFGEEKLFF
TRBV10-3,TRBJ1-1,CAISDLTGEAFF
TRBV12-3/TRBV12-4,TRBJ2-1,CASRPLAGEYNEQFF
TRBV7-9,TRBJ2-1,CASSPTGGHEQFF
TRBV9,TRBJ2-7,CASSVGLAGGLYEQYF
TRBV18,TRBJ1-2,CASSPSYLGDSDYGYTF
TRBV2,TRBJ2-1,CASSEGTGFNEQFF
TRBV29-1,TRBJ1-2,CSGGQGDDWGYTF
TRBV7-6,TRBJ2-3,CASSPPLGTQYF
TRBV2,TRBJ2-7,CASRAGTSGGNYEQYF
TRBV11-3,TRBJ2-1,CASSPGQPWKPYNEQFF
TRBV6-1,.,CASSEVRWETQYF
TRBV15,TRBJ2-7,CATSRDLGGSSYEQYF
TRBV7-9,TRBJ2-1,CASSLRQRAEQFF
TRBV7-9,TRBJ2-5,CASSPTAGEPGETQYF
TRBV2,TRBJ2-2,CASSKGHTTGELFF
TRBV15,TRBJ2-3,CATSRDLVSDTQYF
TRBV28,TRBJ1-6,CASSPQAGYNSPLHF
TRBV15,TRBJ2-2,CATAVTGELFF
TRBV21-1,TRBJ2-4,CASSSGYF
TRBV5-1,TRBJ2-1,CASSLGGGGAEQFF
TRBV12-3/TRBV12-4,TRBJ1-1,CASSLPTGSGEAFF
TRBV20-1,TRBJ2-1,CSAPTGAGDQFF
TRBV12-5,TRBJ2-2,CASGLVPTGTGELFF
TRBV29-1,TRBJ2-1,CSVNLGLAGSNEQFF